The next 22 T cell receptor beta chains were all read from a single sample in a study of CD8 T cells in ankylosing spondylitis. Study outcomes and limitations: The study identified a TCR beta motif of 7 or 8 highly homologous variants that appeared characteristic of ankylosing spondylitis blood.

TCRdb used MiXCR to reprocess the 5' RACE reads, holding one entry per CDR3 protein. The table records over 600,000 distinct CDR3 sequences, roughly 19% of them present only once. Their recognized antigens are unknown. The sample comprised blood, either unsorted or a sorted T cell fraction (not recorded which). Source of these receptors: a male donor with ankylosing spondylitis.

This rearrangement joins TRBV6-5 to TRBJ2-1; unclear D gene. V was pared by 7 bases and J by 8 bases, with 12 bases between. The CDR3 has 12 residues. Germline values: CDR1 MNHEY, CDR2 SVGAGI. CDR3 bases: TGTGCCAGCACCTCACGAGGCGATGAGCAGTTCTTC. Amino acid sequence: CASTSRGDEQFF.

This clonotype was observed a few times. The rearrangement links TRBV29-1 to TRBJ2-3, with D possibly matching TRBD2 (6 bases). The CDR3 is 15 amino acids. The ends were cut back, 0 bases at V and 0 bases at J, with 10 bases in the middle. From germline, CDR1 is SQVTM and CDR2 ANQGSEA. As DNA, the CDR3 is TGCAGCGTTGAAGACCCGGGGGAAAGCACAGATACGCAGTATTTT. This sequence encodes CSVEDPGESTDTQYF.

This clonotype has only a few counts. V is TRBV4-1 and J is TRBJ2-3, with 9 bases that match TRBD1. Germline CDR1 is MGHRA and CDR2 is YSYEKL. There are 17 residues in the CDR3. The J segment lost 4 bases and the V segment lost 6 bases, leaving 14 bases of the junction unmatched. The chain's CDR3 is CASRHSPGQGGSDTQYF. Here the CDR3 DNA reads TGCGCCAGCAGACACAGTCCGGGACAGGGAGGTTCAGATACGCAGTATTTT.

The CDR3 coding sequence is TGTGCCATCAGTGTCATCCTGAGCTCCTACAATGAGCAGTTCTTC. It yields the protein CAISVILSSYNEQFF. V is TRBV10-3 and J is TRBJ2-1; D call uncertain. The CDR3 runs to 15 residues. The germline V gene has CDR1 ENHRY and CDR2 SYGVKD. The V gene lost 4 bases and the J gene lost 0 bases, with 10 bases spanning the gap.

This clonotype was found a few times. The chain combines TRBV4-3 with TRBJ2-3; TRBD2 is a possible D gene (6 bases). Germline assignment: CDR1 LGHNA and CDR2 YSLEER. The CDR3 extends over 17 amino acids. V lost 3 bases and J lost 0, with 16 bases in between. The CDR3 region is CASSQRAGPPSTDTQYF. The CDR3 DNA reads TGCGCCAGCAGCCAGAGGGCGGGACCCCCTAGCACAGATACGCAGTATTTT.

This clonotype occurred a few times. CDR3 residues: CSPNSGREGETQYF. The DNA of the CDR3 is TGCAGTCCTAATAGCGGGAGGGAGGGAGAGACCCAGTACTTC. The chain carries TRBV20-1 and TRBJ2-5, with 11 positions matching TRBD2. The junction had 9 bases not matched to a gene; V was cut back by 8 bases and J by 4 bases. Germline V lookup: CDR1 DFQATT, CDR2 SNEGSKA (reference sequence). The CDR3 covers 14 residues.

The chain has TRBV6-5 and TRBJ2-1; unclear D gene. This CDR3 has 16 residues. Per germline, CDR1 MNHEY and CDR2 SVGAGI. The V and J ends lost 2 bases and 4 bases respectively, with 15 bases between them. CDR3 loop: CASSYGLGAEYNEQFF. The CDR3 DNA reads TGTGCCAGCAGTTACGGTTTGGGCGCCGAATACAATGAGCAGTTCTTC.

This clonotype was seen only a few times. J is TRBJ2-7 and V is TRBV10-3; 10 positions agree with TRBD1. The germline gives CDR1 ENHRY, CDR2 SYGVKD. This CDR3 region has 14 residues. J lost 5 bases, V lost 10 bases, and 11 bases had no gene match. The CDR3 spells CASSQGDRGDEQYF. CDR3 sequence (DNA): TGTGCCAGCTCTCAGGGGGACAGGGGAGACGAGCAGTACTTC.

This clonotype occurred a few times. This chain joins TRBV9 and TRBJ2-3; 12 positions agree with TRBD2. This CDR3 has 20 amino acids. Germline trimming cut 4 bases from V and 2 bases from J; bases unmatched to any gene: 17. In germline, CDR1 is SGDLS, CDR2 YYNGEE. CDR3 nucleotides: TGTGCCAGCAGCTCCCCCGGGACTAGCGGGTGGCCGGAGAACACAGATACGCAGTATTTT. Encoded protein: CASSSPGTSGWPENTDTQYF.

The rearrangement joins TRBV9 to TRBJ2-2, with 10 bases that match TRBD2. CDR1 and CDR2 (germline): SGDLS, YYNGEE. CDR3 length: 16 residues. V dropped 3 bases and J dropped 0; count of bases not matched to a gene: 2. CDR3 sequence (DNA): TGTGCCAGCAGCGGCGGACTAGCGGCGAACACCGGGGAGCTGTTTTTT. Residues: CASSGGLAANTGELFF.

This clonotype has a count of ten or more. CDR3 DNA sequence: TGTGCCAGCAGTTTGGGACAGGGTAACAATGAGCAGTTCTTC. It specifies CASSLGQGNNEQFF. The V call is TRBV12-3 or TRBV12-4, the J call TRBJ2-1; 9 bases match TRBD1. This CDR3 is 14 amino acids long. The V segment lost 3 bases and the J segment 5 bases; nucleotides outside the gene matches: 2.

The V and J genes are TRBV4-1 and TRBJ2-1; 12 bases are a match to TRBD2. V gave up 1 base and J gave up 5 bases; unmatched junction bases: 6. Germline CDR1 MGHRA, CDR2 YSYEKL. The CDR3 covers 17 residues. The CDR3 nucleotides read TGCGCCAGCAGCCAAGTCCTAGCGGGGGGGTCAAACAATGAGCAGTTCTTC. This codes for CASSQVLAGGSNNEQFF.

The CDR3 loop reads CASSLGPGADGYTF. The CDR3 bases are TGTGCCAGCAGCTTAGGGCCGGGGGCTGATGGCTACACCTTC. This sequence joins TRBV7-9 and TRBJ1-2, with a tentative D call TRBD1 (6 bases). This CDR3 has 14 residues. Per germline, CDR1 SEHNR and CDR2 FQNEAQ (reference sequence). V gave up 1 base and J gave up 6 bases, with 12 bases separating them.

This clonotype occurred a few times. CDR3 nucleotide sequence: TGCAGCCTTAAAAGCAATCAGCCCCAGCATTTT. Its translation: CSLKSNQPQHF. The chain combines TRBV29-1 with TRBJ1-5; no reliable D call. Germline lookup yields CDR1 SQVTM and CDR2 ANQGSEA. V was trimmed by 8 bases and J by 1 base, leaving 6 bases between them. There are 11 residues in the CDR3.

V and J are TRBV20-1 and TRBJ2-7; D is unresolved. The CDR3 is 12 residues long. Trimming took 3 bases from V and 5 from J, leaving 11 bases between them. Germline V gene lookup returns CDR1 DFQATT and CDR2 SNEGSKA (reference sequence). CDR3: CSASHRSHEQYF. Here the CDR3 DNA reads TGCAGTGCTAGTCATCGGTCCCACGAGCAGTACTTC.

This chain links TRBV29-1 with TRBJ2-5; 11 bases match TRBD2. Germline V lookup: CDR1 SQVTM, CDR2 ANQGSEA. The ends lost 5 bases at V and 13 bases at J; junction bases unmatched: 9. This CDR3 has 12 amino acids. The DNA for the CDR3 is TGCAGCGTTCAGGGACTAGCGGTATATCGGTACTTC. It translates to CSVQGLAVYRYF.

At least ten counts were recorded for this clonotype. This chain links TRBV5-6 with TRBJ1-6; no clear D gene. The ends were cut back, 0 bases at V and 6 bases at J, with 10 bases in the middle. This CDR3 has 15 residues. From germline, CDR1 is SGHDT and CDR2 YYEEEE. DNA for the CDR3: TGTGCCAGCAGCTTGGTCCCCGTCGGTAATTCACCCCTCCACTTT. Encoded protein: CASSLVPVGNSPLHF. The variable domain in full, completed from reference TRBV5-6 and TRBJ1-6, reads DAGVTQSPTHLIKTRGQQVTLRCSPKSGHDTVSWYQQALGQGPQFIFQYYEEEERQRGNFPDRFSGHQFPNYSSELNVNALLLGDSALYLCASSLVPVGNSPLHFGNGTRLTVT.

The genes are TRBV20-1 and TRBJ2-1, with 7 bases lining up with TRBD2. The germline V gene has CDR1 DFQATT and CDR2 SNEGSKA (reference sequence). V gave up 4 bases and J gave up 4 bases; unmatched junction bases: 4. The CDR3 runs 13 residues. The CDR3 here is CSANLAEYNEQFF. The CDR3 DNA is TGCAGTGCTAACCTAGCGGAATACAATGAGCAGTTCTTC.

V and J are TRBV12-3 or TRBV12-4 and TRBJ2-5; tentatively, D is TRBD1 (6 bases). V lost 2 bases, J lost 1 base, and 11 bases lay in between. The CDR3 consists of 15 residues. CDR3 in amino acids: CASSLTQGFQETQYF. CDR3 DNA sequence: TGTGCCAGCAGTTTAACCCAGGGGTTCCAAGAGACCCAGTACTTC.

This clonotype was observed a handful of times. V and J are TRBV10-3 and TRBJ2-7, with 8 bases lining up with TRBD1. Trimming removed 4 bases from V and 3 bases from J; junction bases left unmatched: 8. CDR1 is ENHRY, CDR2 SYGVKD, per germline. There are 15 residues in the CDR3. CDR3 DNA sequence: TGTGCCATCAGTGTGGGGGACAGGTGGGACTACGAGCAGTACTTC. Its protein product is CAISVGDRWDYEQYF.

This clonotype was observed many times. The chain uses TRBV15 and TRBJ1-1; possible D gene TRBD1, 5 bases. The V gene's germline CDR1 is LNHNV and CDR2 YYDKDF (reference sequence). This CDR3 is 15 amino acids long. Trimming took 2 bases from V and 1 from J, leaving 11 bases between them. Written as DNA, the CDR3 is TGTGCCACCAGCAGAAGACAGCCCCCGAACACTGAAGCTTTCTTT. Amino acids: CATSRRQPPNTEAFF.

V and J are TRBV6-5 and TRBJ1-6; 7 bases fit TRBD1. V lost 7 bases, J lost 6 bases, and 6 bases stayed unmatched. Germline assignment: CDR1 MNHEY and CDR2 SVGAGI. The CDR3 totals 14 residues. CDR3 in DNA: TGTGCCAGCAATTCGGGACAGACTAATTCACCCCTCCACTTT. It codes for CASNSGQTNSPLHF.